Listed here are 28 T cell receptor beta chains from one sample, sequenced in a study of blood T cell repertoires in COVID-19. This table comes from immunoSEQ multiplex PCR, and its TCRdb copy is limited to in-frame clones, with some not included. The data hold about 320,000 clones, with about 85% observed a single time. The sample was PBMCs or T cells enriched from blood (not recorded which). These receptors were obtained from a woman in her 30s who had recovered from COVID-19.

This sequence joins TRBV5-5 and TRBJ1-5; D unclear. V lost 4 bases, J lost 3 bases, and 8 bases lay in between. The CDR3 contains 13 residues. Germline V gene data show CDR1 as SGHKS and CDR2 as YYEKEE (reference sequence). CDR3 loop: CASSPSTNQPQHF. Written as DNA, the CDR3 is TGTGCCAGCAGCCCAAGCACCAATCAGCCCCAGCATTTT. The full variable domain, its missing parts supplied by reference TRBV5-5 and TRBJ1-5, is DAGVTQSPTHLIKTRGQQVTLRCSPISGHKSVSWYQQVLGQGPQFIFQYYEKEERGRGNFPDRFSARQFPNYSSELNVNALLLGDSALYLCASSPSTNQPQHFGDGTRLSIL.

The rearrangement uses TRBV30 and TRBJ1-3; D is undetermined. Germline V gene sequence: CDR1 GTSNPN, CDR2 SVGIG (reference sequence). V dropped 3 bases and J dropped 0 bases, with 15 bases sitting between them. There are 16 residues in the CDR3. The CDR3 nucleotides read TGTGCCTGGAGCCTACGCGGCAGCAACTCTGGAAACACCATATATTTT. Protein product: CAWSLRGSNSGNTIYF. Full variable domain (rest looked up from reference TRBV30 and TRBJ1-3): SQTIHQWPATLVQPVGSPLSLECTVEGTSNPNLYWYRQAAGRGLQLLFYSVGIGQISSEVPQNLSASRPQDRQFILSSKKLLLSDSGFYLCAWSLRGSNSGNTIYFGEGSWLTVV.

V and J are TRBV19 and TRBJ1-5; D gene uncertain. This CDR3 region has 13 residues. Trimming shortened V by 8 bases and J by 4 bases, and 12 bases separated the two germline ends. The germline gives CDR1 LNHDA, CDR2 SQIVND (reference sequence). The CDR3 region is CASQLGGNQPQHF. CDR3 sequence (DNA): TGTGCCAGTCAGCTCGGAGGGAATCAGCCCCAGCATTTT.

This chain connects TRBV5-1 to TRBJ2-2; TRBD1 agrees at 9 bases. The CDR3 is 16 amino acids. CDR1 and CDR2 (germline): SGHRS, YFSETQ. The V gene end was trimmed by 5 bases and the J gene end by 6 bases; junction bases not matched to a gene: 11. CDR3 sequence (DNA): TGCGCCAGCAGTTATACCGGGACAGGGAATCCCGGGGAGCTGTTTTTT. Its translation is CASSYTGTGNPGELFF.

The table lists this clone with a count of one. This rearrangement joins TRBV5-1 to TRBJ2-5; 9 bases fit TRBD1. The CDR3 contains 16 residues. With V trimmed by 2 bases and J by 2 bases, 7 bases remained unmatched. From germline, CDR1 is SGHRS and CDR2 YFSETQ. The CDR3 reads CASSLSGTGQQETQYF. The CDR3 DNA sequence: TGCGCCAGCAGCTTATCCGGGACAGGGCAACAAGAGACCCAGTACTTC.

The genes are TRBV27 and TRBJ2-7; D call uncertain. Looked up from germline, CDR1 is MNHEY and CDR2 is SMNVEV (reference sequence). There are 14 residues in the CDR3. Trimming took off 3 bases at V and 0 bases at J, with 9 bases between the two ends. CDR3: CASSLVGSSYEQYF. The CDR3 nucleotides are TGTGCCAGCAGTTTGGTGGGCAGCTCCTACGAGCAGTACTTC.

The chain couples TRBV30 to TRBJ1-1; D not certain. V was cut by 4 bases and J by 5 bases, with 17 bases left in between. The CDR3 contains 14 residues. Germline-derived CDR1 and CDR2 are GTSNPN and SVGIG (reference sequence). The CDR3 loop is CAWMRYPPGTEAFF. In DNA, the CDR3 is TGTGCCTGGATGAGGTACCCCCCGGGGACTGAAGCTTTCTTT. Full variable domain (outside the CDR3, taken from reference TRBV30 and TRBJ1-1): SQTIHQWPATLVQPVGSPLSLECTVEGTSNPNLYWYRQAAGRGLQLLFYSVGIGQISSEVPQNLSASRPQDRQFILSSKKLLLSDSGFYLCAWMRYPPGTEAFFGQGTRLTVV.

The V and J genes are TRBV29-1 and TRBJ1-5; TRBD1 is a possible D gene (6 bases). Trimming left V 6 bases short and J 3 bases short, with 15 bases between. The CDR3 sequence is 14 residues long. Germline values: CDR1 SQVTM, CDR2 ANQGSEA. Here the CDR3 reads CSVTLSGVNQPQHF. The CDR3 nucleotides are TGCAGCGTCACACTTTCAGGGGTCAATCAGCCCCAGCATTTT.

This chain uses TRBV5-1 with TRBJ1-2, with TRBD1 matching 9 bases. Germline CDR1 and CDR2: SGHRS and YFSETQ. With 4 bases clipped from V and 0 bases from J, the junction kept 10 bases outside the gene matches. The CDR3 extends over 17 amino acids. As DNA, the CDR3 is TGCGCCAGCAGCCTTCGGACAGGGGAAATTTCTAACTATGGCTACACCTTC. Protein product: CASSLRTGEISNYGYTF.

This chain links TRBV5-6 with TRBJ2-4; D might be TRBD1 (7 bases). The CDR3 has 16 residues. Per the germline V gene, CDR1 is SGHDT and CDR2 is YYEEEE. V was trimmed by 4 bases and J by 1 base, leaving 15 bases between them. CDR3 sequence: CASSLTGEEAKNIQYF. Here the CDR3 DNA reads TGTGCCAGCAGCCTTACAGGGGAGGAGGCCAAAAACATTCAGTACTTC.

The V and J genes are TRBV21-1 and TRBJ1-5; TRBD1 is the table's D call and was not checked against the DNA. TRBV21-1 is a documented pseudogene. This CDR3 has 16 amino acids. This CDR3 reads CASSKSEGAEGQPQHF. CDR3 DNA: TGTGCCAGCAGCAAATCGGAGGGGGCGGAAGGTCAGCCCCAGCATTTT.

V gene TRBV6-5 combines with J gene TRBJ1-1; maybe TRBD1 (5 bases). V was trimmed by 2 bases and J by 1 base, leaving 14 bases between them. Per the germline V gene, CDR1 is MNHEY and CDR2 is SVGAGI. The CDR3 extends over 16 amino acids. The CDR3 here is CASSYPELTGNTEAFF. The CDR3 DNA follows: TGTGCCAGCAGTTACCCGGAACTTACAGGGAACACTGAAGCTTTCTTT.

This rearrangement joins TRBV9 to TRBJ1-6; TRBD1 aligns across 9 bases. The V segment lost 0 bases and the J segment 8 bases; nucleotides outside the gene matches: 6. Looked up from germline, CDR1 is SGDLS and CDR2 is YYNGEE. The CDR3 length is 16 residues. The CDR3 DNA reads TGTGCCAGCAGCGTAGAAAGGGACAGGGACGATTCACCCCTCCACTTT. This gives the protein CASSVERDRDDSPLHF.

The V and J genes are TRBV9 and TRBJ2-3; the match to TRBD2 covers 11 bases. Germline V gene sequence: CDR1 SGDLS, CDR2 YYNGEE. V gave up 5 bases and J gave up 6 bases; unmatched junction bases: 5. This CDR3 comprises 14 residues. CDR3 coding DNA: TGTGCCAGCAGTATAGCGGGGGGGCGGGATACGCAGTATTTT. Its translation is CASSIAGGRDTQYF.

V and J are TRBV6-2 or TRBV6-3 and TRBJ2-5; unclear D gene. The ends were cut back, 2 bases at V and 5 bases at J, with 3 bases in the middle. The length of the CDR3 is 11 residues. Germline V gives CDR1 MNHEY, CDR2 SVGEGT. The CDR3 protein is CASSYAETQYF. As DNA, the CDR3 is TGTGCCAGCAGTTACGCGGAGACCCAGTACTTC.

The genes are TRBV5-4 and TRBJ2-2, with D possibly matching TRBD1 (5 bases). The length of the CDR3 is 14 residues. CDR1 is SGHNT, CDR2 YYREEE, per germline (reference sequence). The ends were cut back, 3 bases at V and 1 base at J, with 7 bases in the middle. The CDR3 sequence: CASSSGQNTGELFF. The CDR3 DNA sequence: TGTGCCAGCAGCTCTGGACAGAACACCGGGGAGCTGTTTTTT.

The chain carries TRBV5-1 and TRBJ1-1; D gene uncertain. The CDR3 totals 13 residues. Trimming shortened V by 6 bases and J by 1 base, and 10 bases separated the two germline ends. CDR1 and CDR2 from the germline V gene are SGHRS and YFSETQ. This CDR3 reads CASKLHANTEAFF. As DNA, the CDR3 is TGCGCCAGCAAACTACATGCGAACACTGAAGCTTTCTTT.

This clone turned up a few times. The chain joins TRBV6-4 to TRBJ2-3; the match to TRBD2 covers 13 bases. The V and J ends lost 2 bases and 2 bases, in that order; junction bases with no gene match: 16. CDR3 length: 21 residues. Germline values: CDR1 MRHNA, CDR2 SNTAGT. CDR3 bases: TGTGCCAGCAGTGACGGATATCCGGGACTAGCGGGGACCCAGATCACAGATACGCAGTATTTT. It yields the protein CASSDGYPGLAGTQITDTQYF.

This chain uses TRBV18 with TRBJ2-7; TRBD2 agrees at 10 bases. The CDR3 is 17 residues long. Trimming took 0 bases from V and 3 from J; bases not matched to a gene: 8. Germline V gives CDR1 KGHSH, CDR2 LQKENI. The CDR3 spells CASSPPRLAGDHYEQYF. The CDR3 DNA reads TGTGCCAGCTCACCACCGAGGCTAGCGGGGGACCACTACGAGCAGTACTTC.

V is TRBV4-1 and J is TRBJ1-3; D remains unclear. Trimming took 2 bases from V and 4 from J, leaving 9 bases between them. Germline V gene data show CDR1 as MGHRA and CDR2 as YSYEKL. The CDR3 extends over 14 amino acids. CDR3 sequence: CASSQPLRGNTIYF. CDR3 nucleotides: TGCGCCAGCAGCCAACCCCTGAGGGGAAACACCATATATTTT.

The chain combines TRBV5-5 with TRBJ1-6, with D unclear. Trimming took off 1 base at V and 4 bases at J, with 6 bases between the two ends. The CDR3 is 14 amino acids. The V gene's germline CDR1 is SGHKS and CDR2 YYEKEE (reference sequence). The CDR3 loop is CASSLFMYNSPLHF. The DNA for the CDR3 is TGTGCCAGCAGCTTGTTTATGTATAATTCACCCCTCCACTTT.

The V gene is TRBV3-1 (or the pseudogene TRBV3-2), the J gene TRBJ2-3, with TRBD2 matching 11 bases. V lost 5 bases, J lost 2 bases, and 9 bases stayed unmatched. Germline CDR1 LGHDT, CDR2 YNNKEL (reference sequence). This CDR3 comprises 17 residues. In DNA, the CDR3 is TGTGCCAGCAGCTACTTTAGCGGGGGGGCTTTCACAGATACGCAGTATTTT. As protein: CASSYFSGGAFTDTQYF.

The chain has TRBV2 and TRBJ1-2; no clear D gene. The germline V gene encodes CDR1 SNHLY and CDR2 FYNNEI. The CDR3 is 10 residues long. V was pared by 7 bases and J by 8 bases, with 8 bases between. CDR3 amino acids: CASMDWGYTF. The CDR3, as DNA: TGTGCCAGCATGGACTGGGGCTACACCTTC.

The gene calls are TRBV6-1 and TRBJ1-4; no definite D call. The germline V and J ends were trimmed by 1 base and 4 bases, with 7 bases remaining between them. The germline gives CDR1 MNHNS, CDR2 SASEGT. This CDR3 is 14 amino acids long. CDR3 nucleotide sequence: TGTGCCAGCAGTGAAGGGCCCAGTAATGAAAAACTGTTTTTT. This translates into CASSEGPSNEKLFF.

This clone appeared a single time. The genes are TRBV30 and TRBJ1-3, with D possibly matching TRBD1 (5 bases). Trimming took off 1 base at V and 8 bases at J, with 6 bases between the two ends. From germline, CDR1 is GTSNPN and CDR2 SVGIG (reference sequence). The CDR3 runs 11 residues. CDR3 nucleotides: TGTGCCTGGAGTGCGGGGGACACCATATATTTT. Translation gives CAWSAGDTIYF. The full variable domain, with the rest looked up from reference TRBV30 and TRBJ1-3, is SQTIHQWPATLVQPVGSPLSLECTVEGTSNPNLYWYRQAAGRGLQLLFYSVGIGQISSEVPQNLSASRPQDRQFILSSKKLLLSDSGFYLCAWSAGDTIYFGEGSWLTVV.

The chain uses TRBV4-1 and TRBJ1-3; 8 nucleotides align to TRBD1. The CDR3 contains 16 residues. J lost 4 bases, V lost 5 bases, and 10 bases had no gene match. CDR1 is MGHRA, CDR2 YSYEKL, per germline. This chain's CDR3 is CASSEAGQGRGNTIYF. CDR3 in DNA: TGCGCCAGCAGCGAAGCTGGACAGGGTAGAGGAAACACCATATATTTT.

The CDR3 reads CASSPRTSGGLVETQYF. Written as DNA, the CDR3 is TGTGCCAGCAGCCCTCGGACTAGCGGGGGCCTTGTAGAGACCCAGTACTTC. The chain recombines TRBV9 with TRBJ2-5; 13 bases are a match to TRBD2. V lost 4 bases and J lost 4; bases outside the gene matches: 10. The germline CDR1 and CDR2 sequences are SGDLS and YYNGEE. This CDR3 comprises 17 residues. Together with reference TRBV9 and TRBJ2-5, the CDR3 gives the full variable domain: DSGVTQTPKHLITATGQRVTLRCSPRSGDLSVYWYQQSLDQGLQFLIQYYNGEERAKGNILERFSAQQFPDLHSELNLSSLELGDSALYFCASSPRTSGGLVETQYFGPGTRLLVL.

The J gene is TRBJ2-1, the V gene TRBV3-1 (or the pseudogene TRBV3-2); TRBD2 might be the D (5 bases). Trimming left V 1 base short and J 7 bases short, with 14 bases between. The CDR3 runs to 15 residues. Per germline, CDR1 LGHDT and CDR2 YNNKEL (reference sequence). CDR3 sequence (DNA): TGTGCCAGCAGCCAAGGACCTCTAGCTGTTAATGAGCAGTTCTTC. It codes for CASSQGPLAVNEQFF.